Presented here are 15 T cell receptor beta chains from one specimen sequenced in a study of control samples from healthy donors and cancer patients. Here immunoSEQ multiplex PCR was the method, and the copy in TCRdb shows in-frame clones only, minus some. The sample carries tens of thousands of clones, around 80% recorded once. Source material: blood. Receptors were obtained from a woman aged 55-69 years in good health.

V is TRBV15 and J is TRBJ1-3; 7 bases map to TRBD1. Germline V lookup: CDR1 LNHNV, CDR2 YYDKDF (reference sequence). The junction had 10 bases not matched to a gene; V was cut back by 3 bases and J by 2 bases. The CDR3 covers 17 residues. CDR3 in DNA: TGTGCCACCAGCAGTAGCCTTGGGACAGTTACTGGAAACACCATATATTTT. Encoded protein: CATSSSLGTVTGNTIYF.

This clone occurred a few times. The chain couples TRBV10-2 to TRBJ2-7; D remains unclear. CDR3 length: 12 residues. Trimming stripped 4 bases from V and 3 bases from J, with 7 bases between. The V gene's germline CDR1 is WSHSY and CDR2 SAAADI. CDR3 bases: TGCGCCAGCAGTGCCACCTTCTACGAGCAGTACTTC. This encodes CASSATFYEQYF.

This CDR3 is CASAATPGLAGGGLGNEQFF. The CDR3 bases are TGTGCCAGCGCAGCCACACCGGGACTAGCGGGAGGTGGGTTGGGCAATGAGCAGTTCTTC. The chain carries TRBV9 and TRBJ2-1, with TRBD2 matching 15 bases. CDR1 and CDR2 from the germline V gene are SGDLS and YYNGEE. Trimming at V came to 7 bases and at J to 6 bases, leaving 20 bases not matched to a gene. The CDR3 covers 20 residues.

This clone was recorded once. This chain connects TRBV9 to TRBJ1-2, with D possibly TRBD1 on 5 matching bases. Germline-derived CDR1 and CDR2 are SGDLS and YYNGEE. CDR3 length equals 15 residues. V was pared by 2 bases and J by 7 bases, with 18 bases between. CDR3: CASSVLAGDIGGYTF. The CDR3 nucleotides are TGTGCCAGCAGCGTCCTGGCGGGGGATATAGGTGGCTACACCTTC.

CDR3 region: CSVDPVAGGWNTDTQYF. The CDR3 DNA follows: TGCAGCGTCGATCCCGTAGCGGGAGGCTGGAACACAGATACGCAGTATTTT. This chain uses TRBV29-1 with TRBJ2-3; 10 bases map to TRBD2. Germline V gives CDR1 SQVTM, CDR2 ANQGSEA. With V trimmed by 6 bases and J by 2 bases, 14 bases remained unmatched. There are 17 residues in the CDR3.

In its sample, this clone was seen a few times. The chain has TRBV20-1 and TRBJ1-3, with D perhaps TRBD1 (5 bases). There are 15 residues in the CDR3. The V gene's germline CDR1 is DFQATT and CDR2 SNEGSKA (reference sequence). V was pared by 3 bases and J by 4 bases, with 16 bases between. This CDR3 is CSASGRGSLGNTIYF. CDR3 sequence (DNA): TGCAGTGCTAGTGGCCGGGGCAGTTTAGGAAACACCATATATTTT.

This chain joins TRBV18 and TRBJ1-5; TRBD1 agrees at 7 bases. V lost 5 bases to trimming and J lost 3 bases; unmatched junction nucleotides: 10. Germline CDR1 and CDR2: KGHSH and LQKENI. This CDR3 has 16 amino acids. CDR3 residues: CASSSRTGLLNQPQHF. The CDR3 bases are TGTGCCAGCTCATCCCGGACAGGACTACTCAATCAGCCCCAGCATTTT.

The V gene is TRBV9, the J gene TRBJ2-3; TRBD2 matches 10 bases. Germline CDR1 reads SGDLS; CDR2 reads YYNGEE. The trim removed 1 base at V and 6 bases at J, leaving 11 bases unmatched. The length of the CDR3 is 17 residues. The CDR3 nucleotides are TGTGCCAGCAGCGTAAGTGCTAGCGGGGGCCCTATCGATACGCAGTATTTT. Protein sequence: CASSVSASGGPIDTQYF. The full variable domain, with the rest looked up from reference TRBV9 and TRBJ2-3, is DSGVTQTPKHLITATGQRVTLRCSPRSGDLSVYWYQQSLDQGLQFLIQYYNGEERAKGNILERFSAQQFPDLHSELNLSSLELGDSALYFCASSVSASGGPIDTQYFGPGTRLTVL.

The CDR3 coding sequence is TGCGCCAGCACCCCTAGCGCGGGCTCCTACGAGCAGTACTTC. Amino acid sequence: CASTPSAGSYEQYF. The J gene is TRBJ2-7, the V gene TRBV5-1, with D possibly being TRBD2 (6 bases). This CDR3 region has 14 residues. Germline V lookup: CDR1 SGHRS, CDR2 YFSETQ. Trimming stripped 6 bases from V and 0 bases from J, with 13 bases between.

The gene calls are TRBV28 and TRBJ1-2; the D is unclear. V was pared by 6 bases and J by 4 bases, with 15 bases between. The germline gives CDR1 MDHEN, CDR2 SYDVKM. The CDR3 spans 14 residues. As DNA, the CDR3 is TGTGCCAGCAGCCGGGGAGTCTCCTCCTATGGCTACACCTTC. Encoded protein: CASSRGVSSYGYTF.

This clone was seen more than once but under ten times. J is TRBJ2-7 and V is TRBV14; the D gene is possibly TRBD1 (5 bases). The germline gives CDR1 SGHDN, CDR2 FVKESK. V lost 6 bases to trimming and J lost 2 bases, with 11 bases between them. This CDR3 contains 13 residues. CDR3 protein: CASRGTGPYEQYF. CDR3 bases: TGTGCCAGCAGGGGCACAGGACCCTACGAGCAGTACTTC.

This clone was seen a single time. CDR3 protein: CASSLQNIGLAGVWEQYF. The CDR3 bases are TGTGCCAGCAGTTTACAAAATATCGGACTAGCGGGAGTCTGGGAGCAGTACTTC. J is TRBJ2-7 and V is TRBV28; 13 bases match TRBD2. This CDR3 is built from 18 residues. Germline loops: CDR1 MDHEN, CDR2 SYDVKM. Trimming removed 2 bases from V and 7 bases from J; junction bases left unmatched: 14.

J is TRBJ2-2 and V is TRBV24-1; D call uncertain. Looked up from germline, CDR1 is KGHDR and CDR2 is SFDVKD. The CDR3 consists of 14 residues. With 5 bases removed from V and 5 bases from J, the gap between germline ends came to 11 bases. CDR3 nucleotide sequence: TGTGCCACCAGTGGGCCCACAGAAACCGGGGAGCTGTTTTTT. This encodes CATSGPTETGELFF.

This clone showed up just once. V and J are TRBV2 and TRBJ1-2; TRBD1 is a possible D gene (6 bases). The CDR3 runs 17 residues. V was pared by 4 bases and J by 0 bases, with 18 bases between. CDR1 SNHLY and CDR2 FYNNEI come from the germline V gene. In DNA form, the CDR3 reads TGTGCCAGCAGTGGGCAGGGGAGGACTCTACCTAACTATGGCTACACCTTC. This translates into CASSGQGRTLPNYGYTF.

The chain recombines TRBV19 with TRBJ1-1; TRBD1 agrees at 7 bases. V dropped 4 bases and J dropped 6; count of bases not matched to a gene: 5. The CDR3 has 13 amino acids. Germline V gene data show CDR1 as LNHDA and CDR2 as SQIVND (reference sequence). In DNA form, the CDR3 reads TGTGCCAGTAGTAGGGACAGTTCGCCTGAAGCTTTCTTT. It yields the protein CASSRDSSPEAFF. Together with reference TRBV19 and TRBJ1-1, the CDR3 gives the full variable domain: DGGITQSPKYLFRKEGQNVTLSCEQNLNHDAMYWYRQDPGQGLRLIYYSQIVNDFQKGDIAEGYSVSREKKESFPLTVTSAQKNPTAFYLCASSRDSSPEAFFGQGTRLTVV.